The clone carrying this TCR beta chain has only a few counts. The target antigen is unknown. RNA transcripts yielded amplified TCR beta CDR3 regions. First-round RT-PCR targeting the TCR CDR3 was performed with the HTBI primer set. From the multiplex PCR reads, TCRdb called clonotypes with MiXCR, one entry per CDR3 protein. The data show 300,000 to 450,000 distinct CDR3 sequences, with 11% to 15% seen just once and roughly 11% held by the top ten. Diagnostic assessment was based on clinical symptoms, serum thyroxine and TRAb, thyroid ultrasound and orbital computed tomography. The V end lost 0 bases, the J end lost 8 bases, and 10 bases lay between the germline ends. Germline V lookup: CDR1 DFQATT, CDR2 SNEGSKA (reference sequence). The CDR3 extends over 12 amino acids. The data are from a study of T cells in Graves' hyperthyroidism and ophthalmopathy. The study, taken as a whole, reports: Most thyroid clonotypes that were expanded above 0.001 also turned up in blood.

The origin of this receptor is a woman in her fifties or sixties with Graves' hyperthyroidism. The sequenced material came from blood. The chain couples TRBV20-1 to TRBJ1-2; D unresolved. The CDR3 region is CSARDPVWGYTF. As DNA, the CDR3 is TGCAGTGCTAGAGATCCTGTCTGGGGCTACACCTTC.